Listed below are T cell receptor beta chains from one sample, sequenced in a study of T cells in Graves' hyperthyroidism and ophthalmopathy. TCRdb called the multiplex PCR reads again in MiXCR, with one record for every CDR3 protein. The table shows about 200,000 distinct CDR3 sequences, with about 17% occurring only once. The sample was blood. The source of these receptors is a woman in her forties or fifties with Graves' hyperthyroidism. Each CDR3 is given with its conserved first and last residue. D genes are given only for firm matches. A clone size is listed for some rows: how often the clone was seen (once, few, many), or a class if it is expanded.

J,V,size,D,CDR3,DNA
TRBJ1-2,TRBV4-2,many,.,CASSQQGHYGYTF,TGTGCCAGCAGCCAACAGGGGCACTATGGCTACACCTTC
TRBJ2-1,TRBV3-1,many,TRBD2,CASSQVAGNEQFF,TGTGCCAGCAGCCAAGTAGCGGGCAATGAGCAGTTCTTC
TRBJ2-1,TRBV7-9,.,.,CASSLAEVGAYNEQFF,TGTGCCAGCAGCTTAGCTGAGGTGGGAGCCTACAATGAGCAGTTCTTC
TRBJ2-7,TRBV4-1,many,.,CASSQVPGDSYEQYF,TGCGCCAGCAGCCAAGTTCCGGGAGATTCTTACGAGCAGTACTTC
TRBJ2-1,TRBV7-3,.,.,CASSKDLGSSYNEQFF,TGTGCCAGCAGCAAGGACCTAGGGAGCTCCTACAATGAGCAGTTCTTC
TRBJ2-5,TRBV24-1,many,.,CATSDEADSGRETQYF,TGTGCCACCAGTGACGAAGCCGACAGTGGGAGAGAGACCCAGTACTTC
TRBJ2-7,TRBV28,.,.,CASTWAGLYEQYF,TGTGCCAGCACTTGGGCGGGACTCTACGAGCAGTACTTC
TRBJ2-7,TRBV11-2,many,.,CASSLEGAYEQYF,TGTGCCAGCAGCTTAGAGGGGGCCTACGAGCAGTACTTC
TRBJ1-5,TRBV20-1,many,.,CSARDYEGQPQHF,TGCAGTGCTAGAGATTACGAGGGGCAGCCCCAGCATTTT
TRBJ1-2,TRBV30,.,.,CAWDWRNYGYTF,TGTGCCTGGGACTGGCGGAACTATGGCTACACCTTC
TRBJ2-5,TRBV11-2,many,.,CASSLDSSGETQYF,TGTGCCAGCAGCTTAGATTCCTCCGGGGAGACCCAGTACTTC
TRBJ2-5,TRBV7-9,few,TRBD1,CASSLRTGYQETQYF,TGTGCCAGCAGCTTAAGGACAGGCTATCAAGAGACCCAGTACTTC
TRBJ2-5,TRBV18,many,.,CASSPLDTPQETQYF,TGTGCCAGCTCACCACTGGACACGCCTCAAGAGACCCAGTACTTC
TRBJ1-1,TRBV6-6,many,TRBD1,CASSYSTGTDTEAFF,TGTGCCAGCAGTTACTCCACAGGGACAGACACTGAAGCTTTCTTT
TRBJ1-1,TRBV6-1,many,.,CASSEARGAGTEAFF,TGTGCCAGCAGTGAAGCACGGGGCGCTGGAACTGAAGCTTTCTTT
TRBJ2-7,TRBV19,few,.,CASAGGGWEQYF,TGTGCCAGTGCAGGAGGGGGTTGGGAGCAGTACTTC
TRBJ2-5,TRBV7-9,.,.,CASSLDGQETQYF,TGTGCCAGCAGCTTGGACGGACAAGAGACCCAGTACTTC
TRBJ2-2,TRBV12-3/TRBV12-4,few,.,CASSSRTPNTGELFF,TGTGCCAGCAGTTCCCGAACTCCGAACACCGGGGAGCTGTTTTTT